The 2 T cell receptor beta chains below were found in one sample sequenced in a study of T-cell memory formation after mild COVID-19 (dated by TCRdb to 2020 to 2023). To prepare the library, 5' RACE was applied. TCRdb lists the instrument as Illumina NovaSeq 6000. The public reads were quality trimmed at Q25 with fastp and then assembled into clones with MiXCR by TCRdb, keeping productive beta chains. A single entry per CDR3 protein holds the most common genes and DNA from its merged rows. The table for this sample lists under 300,000 distinct CDR3 sequences; 16% of them were counted only once. 3% to 4.5% of the sample is in the top ten clones. The sample was PBMCs or a T cell subset sorted from them (not recorded which). Every receptor here comes from a man between 18 and 35 years old who had mild COVID-19 (a few samples of this study predate the infection). The sample titles of this study are shuffled in the database, so cell type and time point are left out; the donor was told from shared clones.

This clonotype was seen ten or more times. The chain combines TRBV7-9 with TRBJ2-2; TRBD2 matches 8 bases. Germline-derived CDR1 and CDR2 are SEHNR and FQNEAQ (reference sequence). Trimming at V came to 4 bases and at J to 5 bases, leaving 3 bases not matched to a gene. The CDR3 is made up of 14 amino acids. The CDR3 DNA follows: TGTGCCAGCAGCTCCGAGCGGGGGACCGGGGAGCTGTTTTTT. Its translation: CASSSERGTGELFF.

The sample holds a few counts of this clonotype. The J gene is TRBJ1-3, the V gene TRBV7-9; the match to TRBD1 covers 8 bases. CDR3 size: 13 residues. Per the germline V gene, CDR1 is SEHNR and CDR2 is FQNEAQ (reference sequence). J lost 6 bases, V lost 7 bases, and 5 bases had no gene match. The CDR3 nucleotides are TGTGCCAGCAATCAACAGGGGGTAAACACCATATATTTT. Translation gives CASNQQGVNTIYF.